This is a list of T cell receptor beta chains from one sample in a study of breast tumors, draining lymph nodes, adjacent tissues. MiXCR, run by TCRdb on the multiplex PCR reads, gives a single entry per CDR3 protein. The repertoire has some 65,000 distinct CDR3 sequences, less than 50% of them found once; the top ten carry 8.4%. Sequencing input: breast tumor tissue. The source is a female donor with breast cancer. Some clones in this sample may be carry-over from other donors' samples. Each CDR3 is given with its conserved first and last residue. A D gene is named only where the DNA matches it firmly. Clone size, where shown, is once, few, many, or a class for clones that have expanded.

TRBV19	NA	TRBJ1-2	NA	CASSRVGASEPYGYTF	TGTGCCAGTAGTAGGGTGGGGGCTAGCGAACCCTATGGCTACACCTTC
TRBV15	TRBD1	TRBJ1-2	NA	CATSSSAGGASWGYTF	TGTGCCACCAGCAGCTCTGCAGGGGGCGCATCATGGGGCTACACCTTC
TRBV5-1	NA	TRBJ1-1	few	CASRPGHLNTEAFF	TGCGCCAGCAGACCGGGACATCTGAACACTGAAGCTTTCTTT
TRBV7-7	NA	TRBJ2-2	many	CASSLAAADRSNTGELFF	TGTGCTAGCAGCTTAGCGGCGGCAGACCGATCAAACACCGGGGAGCTGTTTTTT
TRBV13	NA	TRBJ2-7	many	CASSFSGHPVTYEQYF	TGTGCCAGCAGCTTTTCGGGACACCCGGTAACCTACGAGCAGTACTTC
TRBV10-1	NA	TRBJ1-6	NA	CASSELHGGGTKDSPLHF	TGCGCCAGCAGTGAGTTACACGGGGGGGGGACCAAAGATTCACCCCTCCACTTT
TRBV30	NA	TRBJ2-7	NA	CAWTMEDLPTYVQYF	TGTGCCTGGACAATGGAGGACCTCCCCACCTACGTGCAGTACTTC
TRBV4-2	TRBD1	TRBJ1-6	NA	CASSRDRGSPLHF	TGTGCCAGCAGCCGAGACAGGGGGTCACCCCTCCACTTT
TRBV7-6	NA	TRBJ2-1	medium-sized	CASSSTLPSSYNEQFF	TGTGCCAGCAGCTCCACACTCCCGAGCTCCTACAATGAGCAGTTCTTC
TRBV7-2	NA	TRBJ2-5	once	CASGPVAEETQYF	TGTGCCAGCGGGCCCGTGGCGGAAGAGACTCAGTACTTC
TRBV20-1	NA	TRBJ2-1	NA	CSARTPRGANEQFF	TGCAGTGCTAGAACACCCCGAGGCGCTAATGAGCAGTTCTTC
TRBV10-3	TRBD1	TRBJ2-6	many	CAISELTGGAGANVLTF	TGTGCCATCAGTGAGTTGACAGGGGGCGCTGGGGCCAACGTCCTGACTTTC
TRBV5-8	NA	TRBJ1-6	many	CASSLHPQGIWGSPLHF	TGTGCCAGCAGCTTACACCCACAGGGTATATGGGGTTCACCCCTCCACTTT
TRBV7-8	TRBD2	TRBJ2-7	many	CASSYIAGPSYEQYF	TGTGCCAGCAGCTATATAGCGGGACCCTCCTACGAGCAGTACTTC
TRBV9	TRBD2	TRBJ2-3	NA	CASSVGGGTSTDTQYF	TGTGCCAGCAGCGTGGGCGGGGGGACTAGCACAGATACGCAGTATTTT
TRBV10-3	TRBD1	TRBJ2-3	once	CAISPKGALTDTQYF	TGTGCCATCAGTCCCAAGGGGGCTCTCACAGATACGCAGTATTTT
TRBV7-7	TRBD2	TRBJ2-1	NA	CASSSGLAGGGNEQFF	TGTGCTAGCAGCTCGGGACTAGCGGGAGGCGGGAATGAGCAGTTCTTC
TRBV12-3/TRBV12-4	NA	TRBJ1-5	NA	CASSLTSYEQYFGPGQGGVQPQHF	NA
TRBV6-2/TRBV6-3	NA	TRBJ2-7	many	CASSPGTTGEQYF	TGTGCCAGCAGTCCCGGGACAACAGGCGAGCAGTACTTC
TRBV19	TRBD2	TRBJ2-2	NA	CASSIVIQGTGGVFF	TGTGCCAGTAGTATTGTTATTCAGGGGACCGGGGGGGTTTTTTTT
TRBV20-1	TRBD2	TRBJ2-7	NA	CSARPSGSYEQYF	TGCAGTGCTAGACCTAGCGGGAGTTACGAGCAGTACTTC
TRBV24-1	NA	TRBJ1-2	NA	CATSPAAGMNGYTF	TGTGCCACCAGCCCTGCGGCGGGGATGAATGGCTACACCTTC
TRBV30	NA	TRBJ2-7	many	CAWSVDESADEQYF	TGTGCCTGGAGTGTCGACGAGTCCGCGGATGAGCAGTACTTC
TRBV6-2/TRBV6-3	NA	TRBJ2-5	NA	CASSRPPGTQYF	TGTGCCAGTTCCCGGCCCCCAGGGACCCAGTACTTC
TRBV9	NA	TRBJ2-3	NA	CASSPLEGEGTDTQYF	TGTGCCAGCAGCCCCCTGGAGGGGGAAGGCACAGATACGCAGTATTTT
TRBV10-1	TRBD2	TRBJ2-3	NA	CASSPISGRSTDTQYF	TGCGCCAGCAGCCCGATTAGCGGGAGGTCCACAGATACGCAGTATTTT
TRBV7-2	TRBD2	TRBJ2-7	many	CASSLGLAVHEQYF	TGTGCCAGCAGCTTGGGACTAGCGGTTCACGAGCAGTACTTC
TRBV7-9	TRBD1	TRBJ2-7	NA	CASSSLDGTENCKQYF	TGTGCCAGCAGCTCCCTGGACGGGACAGAGAACTGCAAGCAGTACTTC
TRBV12-3/TRBV12-4	NA	TRBJ2-6	NA	CASSLSSGASALTF	TGTGCCAGCAGTTTAAGCTCTGGGGCCAGCGCCCTGACTTTC
TRBV2	TRBD1	TRBJ2-5	many	CASSPGTGGLDGETQYF	TGTGCCAGCAGCCCGGGGACAGGGGGCCTGGACGGGGAGACCCAGTACTTC
TRBV12-3/TRBV12-4	NA	TRBJ1-6	NA	CVSREGAYISPLHF	TGTGTCAGCAGGGAGGGCGCATATATTTCACCCCTCCACTTT
TRBV2	NA	TRBJ1-1	NA	CAHSVRGRVNTEAFF	TGTGCCCACAGCGTCCGGGGCCGGGTGAACACTGAAGCTTTCTTT
TRBV20-1	NA	TRBJ2-3	many	CSAGLRGTSTDTQYF	TGCAGTGCGGGACTCAGGGGGACTAGCACAGATACGCAGTATTTT
TRBV30	NA	TRBJ2-1	many	CAWSKNNEQFF	TGTGCCTGGAGTAAAAACAATGAGCAGTTCTTC
TRBV6-7	TRBD1	TRBJ2-6	NA	CASSHLLTGGGFGANVLTF	TGTGCCAGCAGTCACTTACTGACAGGGGGCGGTTTTGGGGCCAACGTCCTGACTTTC
TRBV9	NA	TRBJ2-2	many	CASSGTPGDTGELFF	TGTGCCAGCAGCGGGACGCCGGGGGACACCGGGGAGCTGTTTTTT
TRBV6-5	NA	TRBJ2-3	many	CASSLRDPRTDTQYF	TGTGCCAGCAGCTTACGGGACCCCCGCACAGATACGCAGTATTTT
TRBV2	TRBD1	TRBJ2-2	NA	CASSPRGLGGNTGELFF	TGTGCCAGCAGCCCAAGGGGTCTAGGGGGCAACACCGGGGAGCTGTTTTTT
TRBV6-6	TRBD2	TRBJ2-5	few	CASSHSPTSGGAGETQYF	TGTGCCAGCAGTCACTCACCGACTAGCGGGGGGGCCGGAGAGACCCAGTACTTC
TRBV7-6	NA	TRBJ1-3	NA	CASSLSGVLSGSTIYF	TGTGCCAGCAGCTTATCTGGGGTTCTCTCTGGAAGCACCATATATTTT
TRBV7-2	TRBD2	TRBJ2-5	many	CASSSRLAGGPGQETQYF	TGTGCCAGCAGCTCGCGACTAGCGGGAGGGCCGGGGCAAGAGACCCAGTACTTC
TRBV7-9	NA	TRBJ1-5	NA	CASSPSNRVTVAQPQHF	TGTGCCAGCAGCCCTTCGAACAGGGTGACGGTTGCGCAGCCCCAGCATTTT
TRBV7-6	TRBD1	TRBJ1-6	medium-sized	CASSPTGGPATRSPLHF	TGTGCCAGCAGCCCTACAGGGGGGCCTGCCACTAGGTCACCCCTCCACTTT
TRBV11-2	NA	TRBJ2-7	NA	CASSSGAGGVGEQYF	TGTGCCAGCAGCTCTGGGGCAGGGGGGGTTGGGGAGCAGTACTTC
TRBV27	NA	TRBJ1-5	NA	CASSLWARSGNQPQHF	TGTGCCAGCAGTTTATGGGCCCGCTCGGGCAATCAGCCCCAGCATTTT
TRBV11-2	NA	TRBJ1-2	many	CASSSPSGHPTGPIGGYTF	TGTGCCAGCAGCAGCCCGTCGGGACACCCAACAGGGCCTATCGGAGGCTACACCTTC
TRBV6-1	NA	TRBJ2-3	many	CASRPAENTDTQYF	TGTGCCAGCAGGCCAGCGGAGAACACAGATACGCAGTATTTT
TRBV20-1	NA	TRBJ1-2	NA	CSARSPLDYTF	TGCAGTGCTAGATCCCCACTGGACTACACCTTC
TRBV20-1	TRBD1	TRBJ1-4	many	CSANQGVEEKLFF	TGCAGTGCTAATCAGGGGGTAGAAGAAAAACTGTTTTTT